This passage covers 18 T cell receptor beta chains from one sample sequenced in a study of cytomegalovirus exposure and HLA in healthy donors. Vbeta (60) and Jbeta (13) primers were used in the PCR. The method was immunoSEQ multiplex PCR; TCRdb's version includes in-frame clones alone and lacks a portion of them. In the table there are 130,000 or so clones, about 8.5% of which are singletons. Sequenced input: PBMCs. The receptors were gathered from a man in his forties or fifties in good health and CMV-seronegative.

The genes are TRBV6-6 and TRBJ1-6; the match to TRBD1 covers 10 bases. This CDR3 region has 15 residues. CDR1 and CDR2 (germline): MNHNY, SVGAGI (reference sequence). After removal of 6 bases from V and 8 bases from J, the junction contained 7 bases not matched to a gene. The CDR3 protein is CASRGQGLTDSPLHF. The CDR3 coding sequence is TGTGCCAGCAGGGGACAGGGGCTTACCGATTCACCCCTCCACTTT.

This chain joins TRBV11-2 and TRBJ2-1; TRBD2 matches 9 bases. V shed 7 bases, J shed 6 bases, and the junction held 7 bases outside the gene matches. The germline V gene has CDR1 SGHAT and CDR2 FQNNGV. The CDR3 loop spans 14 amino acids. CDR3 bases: TGTGCCAGCAACTGGGCGGGGGGGTTCAATGAGCAGTTCTTC. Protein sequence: CASNWAGGFNEQFF.

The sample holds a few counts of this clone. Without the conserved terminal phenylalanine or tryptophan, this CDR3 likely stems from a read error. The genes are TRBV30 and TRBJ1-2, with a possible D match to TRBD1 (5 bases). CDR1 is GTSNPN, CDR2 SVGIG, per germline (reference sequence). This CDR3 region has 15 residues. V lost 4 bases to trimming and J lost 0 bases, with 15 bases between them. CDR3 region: CAWNEGTGPNYGYTV. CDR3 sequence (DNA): TGTGCCTGGAACGAAGGAACAGGCCCTAACTATGGCTACACCGTC.

CDR3 nucleotides: TGCGCCAGCAGCTTCCGGGACAGGGGGCGAGAATATGGCTACACCTTC. This gives the protein CASSFRDRGREYGYTF. V usage is TRBV5-1 and J usage is TRBJ1-2, with 12 bases aligning to TRBD1. The CDR3 has 16 residues. CDR1 and CDR2 (germline): SGHRS, YFSETQ. V gave up 2 bases and J gave up 5 bases; unmatched junction bases: 7.

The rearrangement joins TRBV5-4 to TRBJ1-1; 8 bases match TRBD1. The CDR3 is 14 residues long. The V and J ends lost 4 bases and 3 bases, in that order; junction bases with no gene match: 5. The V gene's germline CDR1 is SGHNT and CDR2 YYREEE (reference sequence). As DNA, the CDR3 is TGTGCCAGCAGCATCGACAGGGGATACACTGAAGCTTTCTTT. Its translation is CASSIDRGYTEAFF.

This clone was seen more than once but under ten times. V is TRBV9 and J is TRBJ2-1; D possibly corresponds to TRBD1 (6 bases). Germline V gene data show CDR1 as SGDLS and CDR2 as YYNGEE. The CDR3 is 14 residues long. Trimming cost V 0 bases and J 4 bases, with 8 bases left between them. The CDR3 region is CASSVVDSYNEQFF. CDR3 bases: TGTGCCAGCAGCGTAGTGGACAGTTACAATGAGCAGTTCTTC.

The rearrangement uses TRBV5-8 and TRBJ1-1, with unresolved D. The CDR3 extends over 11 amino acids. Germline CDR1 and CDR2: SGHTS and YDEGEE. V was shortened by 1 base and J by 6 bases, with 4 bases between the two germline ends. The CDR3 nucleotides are TGTGCCAGCAGCTTGCAGGCTGAAGCTTTCTTT. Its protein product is CASSLQAEAFF.

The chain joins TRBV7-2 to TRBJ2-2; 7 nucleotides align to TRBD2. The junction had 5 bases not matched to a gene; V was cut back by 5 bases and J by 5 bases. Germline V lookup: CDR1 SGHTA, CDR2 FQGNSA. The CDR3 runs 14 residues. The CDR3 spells CASSRLAGTGELFF. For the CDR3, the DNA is TGTGCCAGCAGCCGACTAGCCGGAACCGGGGAGCTGTTTTTT.

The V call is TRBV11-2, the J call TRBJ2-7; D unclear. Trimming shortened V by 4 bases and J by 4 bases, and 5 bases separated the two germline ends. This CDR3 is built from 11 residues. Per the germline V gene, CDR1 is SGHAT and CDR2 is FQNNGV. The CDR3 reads CASSSRYEQYF. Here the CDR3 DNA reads TGTGCCAGCAGCTCCAGGTACGAGCAGTACTTC.

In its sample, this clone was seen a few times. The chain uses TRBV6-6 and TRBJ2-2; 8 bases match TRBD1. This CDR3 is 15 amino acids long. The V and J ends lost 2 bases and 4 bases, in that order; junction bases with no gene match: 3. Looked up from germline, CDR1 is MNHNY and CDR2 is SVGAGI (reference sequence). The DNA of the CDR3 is TGTGCCAGCAGTTACCTGACAGGGGTCACCGGGGAGCTGTTTTTT. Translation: CASSYLTGVTGELFF.

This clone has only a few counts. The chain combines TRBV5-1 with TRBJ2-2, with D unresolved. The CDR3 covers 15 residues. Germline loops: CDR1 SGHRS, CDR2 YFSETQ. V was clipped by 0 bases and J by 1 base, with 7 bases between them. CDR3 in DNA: TGCGCCAGCAGCTTGGATTCAGGGAACACCGGGGAGCTGTTTTTT. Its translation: CASSLDSGNTGELFF.

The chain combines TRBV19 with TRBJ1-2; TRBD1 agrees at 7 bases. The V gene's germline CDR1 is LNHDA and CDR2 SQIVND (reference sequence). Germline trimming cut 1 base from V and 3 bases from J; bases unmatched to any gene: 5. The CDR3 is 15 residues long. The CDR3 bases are TGTGCCAGTAGTATAGCGGACAGGCCATACTATGGCTACACCTTC. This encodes CASSIADRPYYGYTF.

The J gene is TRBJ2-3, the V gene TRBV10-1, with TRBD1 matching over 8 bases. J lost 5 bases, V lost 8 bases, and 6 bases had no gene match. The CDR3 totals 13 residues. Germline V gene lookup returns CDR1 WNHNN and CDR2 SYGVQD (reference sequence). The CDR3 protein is CASGTGVQDTQYF. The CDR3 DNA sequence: TGCGCCAGCGGGACAGGCGTCCAAGATACGCAGTATTTT.

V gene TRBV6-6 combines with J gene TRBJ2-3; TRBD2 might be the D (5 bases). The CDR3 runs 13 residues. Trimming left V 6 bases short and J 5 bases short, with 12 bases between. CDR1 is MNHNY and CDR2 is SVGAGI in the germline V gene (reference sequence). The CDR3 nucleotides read TGTGCCAGCAGGCTTCGTGGAGGAGATACGCAGTATTTT. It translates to CASRLRGGDTQYF.

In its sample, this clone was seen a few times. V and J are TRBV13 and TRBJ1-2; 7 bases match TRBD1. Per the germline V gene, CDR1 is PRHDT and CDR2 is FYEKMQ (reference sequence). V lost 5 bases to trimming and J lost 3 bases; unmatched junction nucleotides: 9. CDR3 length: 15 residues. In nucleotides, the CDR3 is TGTGCCAGCAGCCCTCGGGGACAGCCCTACTATGGCTACACCTTC. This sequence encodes CASSPRGQPYYGYTF.

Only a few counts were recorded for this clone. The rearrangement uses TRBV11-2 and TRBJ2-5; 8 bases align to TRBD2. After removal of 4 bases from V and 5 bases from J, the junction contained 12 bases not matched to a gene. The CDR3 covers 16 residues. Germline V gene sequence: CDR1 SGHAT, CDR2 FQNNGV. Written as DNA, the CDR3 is TGTGCCAGCAGCTATTCCCTCGGGGGGGGAGGGGAGACCCAGTACTTC. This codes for CASSYSLGGGGETQYF.

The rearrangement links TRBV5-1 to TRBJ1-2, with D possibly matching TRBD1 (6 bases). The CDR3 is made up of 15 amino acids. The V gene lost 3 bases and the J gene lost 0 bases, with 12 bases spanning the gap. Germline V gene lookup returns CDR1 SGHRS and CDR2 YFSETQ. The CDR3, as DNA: TGCGCCAGCAGCTACCTAGGACAGACTAACTATGGCTACACCTTC. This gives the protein CASSYLGQTNYGYTF.

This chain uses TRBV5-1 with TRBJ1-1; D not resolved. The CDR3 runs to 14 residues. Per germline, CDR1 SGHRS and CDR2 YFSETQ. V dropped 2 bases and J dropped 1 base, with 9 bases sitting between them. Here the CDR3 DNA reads TGCGCCAGCAGCTTCCGGGGTTCGAACACTGAAGCTTTCTTT. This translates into CASSFRGSNTEAFF.